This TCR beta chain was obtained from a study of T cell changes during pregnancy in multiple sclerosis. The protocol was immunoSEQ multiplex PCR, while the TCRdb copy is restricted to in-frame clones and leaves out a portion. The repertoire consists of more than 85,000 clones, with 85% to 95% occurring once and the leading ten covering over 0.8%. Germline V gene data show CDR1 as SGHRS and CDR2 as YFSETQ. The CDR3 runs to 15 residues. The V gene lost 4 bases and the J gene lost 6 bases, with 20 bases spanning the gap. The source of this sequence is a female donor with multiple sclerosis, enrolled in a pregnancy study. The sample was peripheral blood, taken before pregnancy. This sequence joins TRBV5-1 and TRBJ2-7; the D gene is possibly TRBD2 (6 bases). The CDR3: CASSARRDGFAEQYF. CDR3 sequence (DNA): TGCGCCAGCAGCGCGAGGCGGGACGGGTTCGCCGAGCAGTACTTC.